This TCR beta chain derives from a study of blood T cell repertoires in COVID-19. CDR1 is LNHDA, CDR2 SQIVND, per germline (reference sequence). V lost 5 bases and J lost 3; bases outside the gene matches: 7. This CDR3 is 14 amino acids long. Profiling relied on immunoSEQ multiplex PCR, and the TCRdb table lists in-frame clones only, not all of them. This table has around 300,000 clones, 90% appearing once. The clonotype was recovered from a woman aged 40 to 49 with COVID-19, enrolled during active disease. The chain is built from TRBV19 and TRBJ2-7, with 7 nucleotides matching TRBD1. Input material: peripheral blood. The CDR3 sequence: CASSAQGSGYEQYF. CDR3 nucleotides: TGTGCCAGTAGTGCACAGGGGAGTGGCTACGAGCAGTACTTC.